This TCR beta chain was captured by sequencing in a study of Ad26.COV2.S vaccination and SARS-CoV-2 variants. CDR1 is SGDLS, CDR2 YYNGEE, per germline. V shed 5 bases and J shed 2 bases, with 17 bases lying between them. The CDR3 contains 16 residues. Notes on this clone: The antigen is not known.

Findings and caveats of the study: With respect to non-spike TCR breadth, vaccine and placebo recipients were similar. Post-vaccination breadth of spike-specific CD8+ and CD4+ T cell responses was reportedly substantial. Spike-specific TCR breadth in vaccine recipients exceeded that seen in placebo recipients.

The method was immunoSEQ multiplex PCR; TCRdb's version includes in-frame clones alone and lacks a portion of them. This table holds roughly 100,000 clones, around 81% found once. The receptor comes from a human donor who had recovered from COVID-19. V usage is TRBV9 and J usage is TRBJ1-3, with D perhaps matching TRBD1 (5 bases). Sequencing used peripheral blood, obtained after recovery from COVID-19. The DNA of the CDR3 is TGTGCCAGCAGTGTCCAGGGATTAGGACCTGGAAACACCATATATTTT. It is translated as CASSVQGLGPGNTIYF.